One and the same sample provided the 22 T cell receptor beta chains below, sequenced in a study of CD8+ T cells in alopecia areata. cDNA reverse transcribed from extracted RNA served as the sequencing template. TCRdb's table, derived via immunoSEQ multiplex PCR, lists solely in-frame clones and lacks some. The profile shows 42,000 or so clones, roughly 92% of them singletons. Treatment reported: oral pan-JAK inhibitor, 5-10 mg twice daily. The sample in question was CD8+ T cells sorted from blood, obtained at week 24, from a patient treated with tofacitinib. The source is a human donor with alopecia areata.

The chain combines TRBV28 with TRBJ2-4; the D is unclear. CDR3 size: 12 residues. The V and J ends lost 6 bases and 2 bases respectively, with 5 bases between them. Germline V CDR1 and CDR2: MDHEN, SYDVKM. The CDR3 coding sequence is TGTGCCAGCAGGGACCCCAAAAACATTCAGTACTTC. This encodes CASRDPKNIQYF.

The chain combines TRBV4-2 with TRBJ2-3; D unclear. The CDR3 has 15 amino acids. Deletions cut 1 base from V and 0 bases from J, with 8 bases between. Germline CDR1 is LGHNA and CDR2 is YNFKEQ. The DNA for the CDR3 is TGTGCCAGCAGCCAAGCGGGTACTAGCACAGATACGCAGTATTTT. This encodes CASSQAGTSTDTQYF.

The chain couples TRBV14 to TRBJ2-7; maybe TRBD1 (6 bases). V was trimmed by 5 bases and J by 6 bases, leaving 17 bases between them. The CDR3 runs 14 residues. Per the germline V gene, CDR1 is SGHDN and CDR2 is FVKESK. The CDR3 bases are TGTGCCAGCAGCTGGGGGACAAATACGGTCGAGCAGTACTTC. Translation gives CASSWGTNTVEQYF.

This clone was picked up one time. This chain links TRBV30 with TRBJ2-3; D tentatively fits TRBD1 or TRBD2 (5 bases each). Per the germline V gene, CDR1 is GTSNPN and CDR2 is SVGIG (reference sequence). This CDR3 contains 13 residues. V lost 0 bases, J lost 5 bases, and 9 bases lay in between. CDR3 amino acids: CAWSVGDEDTQYF. CDR3 sequence (DNA): TGTGCCTGGAGTGTCGGGGACGAAGATACGCAGTATTTT.

The chain links TRBV7-9 to TRBJ2-5; D is unclear. V lost 1 base and J 5 bases, leaving 8 bases between the germline ends. Germline CDR1 is SEHNR and CDR2 is FQNEAQ (reference sequence). The CDR3 has 13 amino acids. The CDR3, as DNA: TGTGCCAGCAGCTTAGACCCGAGGGAGACCCAGTACTTC. Translation: CASSLDPRETQYF.

This rearrangement joins TRBV4-3 to TRBJ2-1; D possibly corresponds to TRBD2 (5 bases). V was trimmed by 0 bases and J by 4 bases, leaving 13 bases between them. The CDR3 is made up of 16 amino acids. CDR1 is LGHNA and CDR2 is YSLEER in the germline V gene. The CDR3 protein is CASSQDRVEVYNEQFF. The CDR3 DNA reads TGCGCCAGCAGCCAAGATAGGGTGGAGGTATACAATGAGCAGTTCTTC.

The J gene is TRBJ2-7, the V gene TRBV6-5; 7 nucleotides align to TRBD2. J lost 2 bases, V lost 5 bases, and 6 bases had no gene match. The CDR3 spans 14 residues. The germline CDR1 and CDR2 sequences are MNHEY and SVGAGI. The CDR3 region is CASSSGVGTYEQYF. For the CDR3, the DNA is TGTGCCAGCAGTAGCGGGGTAGGGACCTACGAGCAGTACTTC.

V and J are TRBV7-9 and TRBJ2-4; D unresolved. Trimming left V 5 bases short and J 0 bases short, with 11 bases between. The germline V gene has CDR1 SEHNR and CDR2 FQNEAQ (reference sequence). The CDR3 covers 15 residues. The CDR3, as DNA: TGTGCCAGCAGCCAAGAGTCCCTAGCCAAAAACATTCAGTACTTC. Amino acid sequence: CASSQESLAKNIQYF.

V usage is TRBV5-1 and J usage is TRBJ2-5, with D perhaps matching TRBD2 (5 bases). The DNA matches TRBJ2-7 better at its end, which makes the J call doubtful. Looked up from germline, CDR1 is SGHRS and CDR2 is YFSETQ. The CDR3 is made up of 14 amino acids. The CDR3 DNA is TGCGCCAGCAGCGGATCCGGGAACGAGTACGAGCAGTACTTC. This encodes CASSGSGNEYEQYF.

The chain carries TRBV4-3 and TRBJ2-1; D may be TRBD2 (5 bases). This CDR3 has 15 residues. The V end lost 1 base, the J end lost 2 bases, and 9 bases lay between the germline ends. Germline CDR1 LGHNA, CDR2 YSLEER. The CDR3 DNA reads as TGCGCCAGCAGCCAAGTGGAGGACGCCTACAATGAGCAGTTCTTC. The encoded protein is CASSQVEDAYNEQFF.

This rearrangement joins TRBV9 to TRBJ2-1, with 11 bases fitting TRBD2. The trim removed 3 bases at V and 5 bases at J, leaving 4 bases unmatched. The CDR3 extends over 15 amino acids. Germline CDR1 SGDLS, CDR2 YYNGEE. The CDR3 bases are TGTGCCAGCAGCGCTTCTAGCGGGGGGAACAATGAGCAGTTCTTC. Translation: CASSASSGGNNEQFF.

The chain links TRBV27 to TRBJ2-5, with D perhaps matching TRBD1 (6 bases). This CDR3 has 14 residues. CDR1 and CDR2 from the germline V gene are MNHEY and SMNVEV (reference sequence). V was shortened by 4 bases and J by 3 bases, with 12 bases between the two germline ends. CDR3 protein: CASSSRDTEETQYF. The CDR3 nucleotides are TGTGCCAGCAGTTCAAGGGACACGGAAGAGACCCAGTACTTC.

This chain's CDR3 is CASSVTPDRSYEQYF. CDR3 in DNA: TGTGCCAGCAGCGTAACCCCAGACCGCTCCTACGAGCAGTACTTC. The chain is built from TRBV9 and TRBJ2-7; D gene unclear. The CDR3 spans 15 residues. Trimming took 1 base from V and 0 from J, leaving 11 bases between them. Per germline, CDR1 SGDLS and CDR2 YYNGEE.

V is TRBV7-9 and J is TRBJ2-1, with 7 nucleotides matching TRBD2. V trimming: 4 bases; J trimming: 5 bases; junction bases outside the gene matches: 11. Looked up from germline, CDR1 is SEHNR and CDR2 is FQNEAQ (reference sequence). The CDR3 is 16 amino acids. CDR3 nucleotides: TGTGCCAGCAGCTCCCCAATGAGCGGGGCTAACAATGAGCAGTTCTTC. Translated, it gives CASSSPMSGANNEQFF.

Of note for this clone: An end of the junction does not agree with germline; a read error may underlie this. This rearrangement joins TRBV15 to TRBJ2-1; D is unclear. This CDR3 has 13 residues. The germline V gene has CDR1 LNHNV and CDR2 YYDKDF (reference sequence). In nucleotides, the CDR3 is TGTGCCGCCAGCAGAGGATTACACAATGAGCAGTTCTTC. As protein: CAASRGLHNEQFF.

The chain joins TRBV5-5 to TRBJ2-2; 7 nucleotides line up with TRBD1. CDR3 length: 15 residues. The germline V gene has CDR1 SGHKS and CDR2 YYEKEE (reference sequence). J lost 3 bases, V lost 4 bases, and 6 bases had no gene match. CDR3 DNA: TGTGCCAGCAGCCCCGACAGGGTGTACACCGGGGAGCTGTTTTTT. It translates to CASSPDRVYTGELFF. Together with reference TRBV5-5 and TRBJ2-2, the CDR3 gives the full variable domain: DAGVTQSPTHLIKTRGQQVTLRCSPISGHKSVSWYQQVLGQGPQFIFQYYEKEERGRGNFPDRFSARQFPNYSSELNVNALLLGDSALYLCASSPDRVYTGELFFGEGSRLTVL.

The V and J genes are TRBV27 and TRBJ2-7; D remains ambiguous. There are 12 residues in the CDR3. CDR1 is MNHEY and CDR2 is SMNVEV in the germline V gene (reference sequence). V was clipped by 6 bases and J by 0 bases, with 6 bases between them. The CDR3 spells CASSENSYEQYF. The CDR3, as DNA: TGTGCCAGCAGCGAAAACTCCTACGAGCAGTACTTC.

This clone appeared once. The V call is TRBV4-1, the J call TRBJ2-7, with TRBD2 as a possible D gene (6 bases). The V and J ends lost 4 bases and 3 bases respectively, with 13 bases between them. The CDR3 runs to 14 residues. Germline loops: CDR1 MGHRA, CDR2 YSYEKL. The chain's CDR3 is CASSLRDLSYEQYF. CDR3 DNA sequence: TGCGCCAGCAGCCTGCGGGACTTAAGCTACGAGCAGTACTTC.

This clone came up once. The chain employs TRBV27 and TRBJ2-1; maybe TRBD2 (7 bases). The V gene lost 8 bases and the J gene lost 4 bases, with 15 bases spanning the gap. This CDR3 has 14 amino acids. The germline CDR1 and CDR2 sequences are MNHEY and SMNVEV (reference sequence). The CDR3 bases are TGTGCCAGCGGGCTAGGGGGGGCATACAATGAGCAGTTCTTC. This encodes CASGLGGAYNEQFF.

This clone was seen a handful of times. The CDR3 region is CAWSWGQAAFF. Written as DNA, the CDR3 is TGTGCCTGGAGTTGGGGTCAGGCGGCTTTCTTT. This chain connects TRBV30 to TRBJ1-1, with D unclear. V was trimmed by 2 bases and J by 11 bases, leaving 12 bases between them. In germline, CDR1 is GTSNPN, CDR2 SVGIG (reference sequence). CDR3 length equals 11 residues.

The chain recombines TRBV4-1 with TRBJ2-5; D call uncertain. V was shortened by 0 bases and J by 1 base, with 12 bases between the two germline ends. The CDR3 contains 16 residues. Germline CDR1 and CDR2: MGHRA and YSYEKL. CDR3 nucleotides: TGCGCCAGCAGCCAAGAAAGTTGGCCCGTCCAAGAGACCCAGTACTTC. Protein sequence: CASSQESWPVQETQYF.

This clone was detected only a few times. The CDR3 spells CASSQGAGGGTPYEQYF. As DNA, the CDR3 is TGCGCCAGCAGCCAGGGGGCGGGTGGCGGGACCCCCTACGAGCAGTACTTC. The gene calls are TRBV4-1 and TRBJ2-5; D possibly matches TRBD1 or TRBD2 (6 bases each). The J call may be wrong; the DNA end is better matched by TRBJ2-7. Germline assignment: CDR1 MGHRA and CDR2 YSYEKL. The CDR3 length is 17 residues.